These T cell receptor beta chains were read from a single sample in a study of shared clonotypes between healthy human individuals. Clones were read by immunoSEQ multiplex PCR, and TCRdb kept only the in-frame ones, dropping some. The table has 550,000 to 800,000 clones, 90% seen once. The sequencing input was memory CD8+ T cells from PBMCs. The receptors were sampled from a man aged 18 to 30 in good health. Some clones in this sample may be carry-over from other donors' samples. The conserved cysteine and the conserved F or W are not part of the CDR3 here.

v_call cdr3_aa
TRBV6-6 ASSYSGLASDEQF
TRBV28 ATAPGGISGNTIY
TRBV6-5 ASMVSPNTEAF
TRBV27 ASSLLLARHIQY
TRBV6-6 ASSPGPSTGELF
TRBV28 ASSFNQGPMIYGYT
TRBV18 ASSPGGPTYEQY
TRBV6-6 ASRPKLAGVVDTQY
TRBV27 ASSVDRGNTEAF
TRBV1 TTQPTGRNYEKLF
TRBV7-9 ASSFGLAGGLEETQY
TRBV30 ACDLKWGADTEAF
TRBV5-3 ARSLESQLGGY
TRBV19 ASSIDVLAGEETQY
TRBV28 ASTPLPGTGHEQY
TRBV13 ASSLGVGTGVFEQY